The source of this T cell receptor (beta chain) is a study of shared clonotypes between healthy human individuals. Study summary: In total, the donors were a couple of women and a few men aged 18 to 49. General study results and limits: Only blood was sampled, and tissue TCR repertoires likely differ from blood ones. Clonotype sharing among the donors was expected to vary with sequencing depth.

Germline values: CDR1 MDHEN, CDR2 SYDVKM. This CDR3 is built from 11 residues. The germline V and J ends were trimmed by 8 bases and 3 bases, with 8 bases remaining between them. This clone was seen a few times. As yet, its antigen is unknown. The data were produced by immunoSEQ multiplex PCR, yet TCRdb's version contains in-frame clones alone and is incomplete. The sample carries approximately 480,000 clones, 60% to 80% recorded once. The genes are TRBV28 and TRBJ2-7, with a possible D match to TRBD1 (5 bases). The receptor was isolated from a woman aged 40-49 years in good health. Some clones in this sample may be carry-over from other donors' samples. The sequenced sample consisted of PBMCs. CDR3 in amino acids: CASGHVYEQYF. The CDR3 nucleotides read TGTGCCAGCGGACATGTCTACGAGCAGTACTTC. The full variable domain, completed using reference TRBV28 and TRBJ2-7, is DVKVTQSSRYLVKRTGEKVFLECVQDMDHENMFWYRQDPGLGLRLIYFSYDVKMKEKGDIPEGYSVSREKKERFSLILESASTNQTSMYLCASGHVYEQYFGPGTRLTVT.